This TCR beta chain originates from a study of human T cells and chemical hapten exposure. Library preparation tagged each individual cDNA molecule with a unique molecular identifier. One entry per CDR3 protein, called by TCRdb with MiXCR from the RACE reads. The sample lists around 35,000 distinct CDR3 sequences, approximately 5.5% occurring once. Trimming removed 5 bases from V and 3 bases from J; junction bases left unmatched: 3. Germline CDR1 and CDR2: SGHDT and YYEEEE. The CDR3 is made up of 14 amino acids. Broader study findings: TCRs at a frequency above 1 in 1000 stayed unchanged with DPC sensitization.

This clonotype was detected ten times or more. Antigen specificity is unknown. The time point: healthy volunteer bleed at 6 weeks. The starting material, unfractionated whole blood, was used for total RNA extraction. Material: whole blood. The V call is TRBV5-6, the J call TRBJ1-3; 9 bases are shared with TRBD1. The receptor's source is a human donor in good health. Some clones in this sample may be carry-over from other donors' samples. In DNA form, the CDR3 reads TGTGCCAGCAGTACAGGGGGCATTGGAAACACCATATATTTT. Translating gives CASSTGGIGNTIYF.